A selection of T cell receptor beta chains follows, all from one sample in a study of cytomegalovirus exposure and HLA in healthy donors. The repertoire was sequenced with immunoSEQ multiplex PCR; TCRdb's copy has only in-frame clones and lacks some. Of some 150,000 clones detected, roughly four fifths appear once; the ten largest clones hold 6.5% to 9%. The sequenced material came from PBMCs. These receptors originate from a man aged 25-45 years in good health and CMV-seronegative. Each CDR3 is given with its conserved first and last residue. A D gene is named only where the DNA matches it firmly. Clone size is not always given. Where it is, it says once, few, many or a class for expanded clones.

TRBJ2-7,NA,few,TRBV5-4,CASSLGLGDEQYF,TGTGCCAGCAGCTTGGGTCTAGGGGACGAGCAGTACTTC
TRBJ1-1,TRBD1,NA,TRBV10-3,CAISGTGGTEAFF,TGTGCCATCAGCGGGACAGGTGGCACTGAAGCTTTCTTT
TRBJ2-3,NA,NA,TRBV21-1,CASSKATPAGQRTDTQYF,TGTGCCAGCAGCAAAGCAACTCCAGCGGGACAACGCACAGATACGCAGTATTTT
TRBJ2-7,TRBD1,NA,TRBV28,CASSLVGQGVSEQYF,TGTGCCAGCAGTTTGGTCGGACAGGGGGTATCCGAGCAGTACTTC
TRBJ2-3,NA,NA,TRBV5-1,CASSLVAGPTDTQYF,TGCGCCAGCAGCTTGGTGGCGGGCCCAACAGATACGCAGTATTTT
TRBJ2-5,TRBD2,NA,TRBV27,CASSPALGLAGETQYF,TGTGCCAGCAGCCCGGCGCTAGGACTAGCGGGAGAGACCCAGTACTTC
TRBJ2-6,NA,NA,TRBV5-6,CASSMSSGANGLTF,TGTGCCAGCAGTATGTCCTCTGGGGCCAACGGCCTGACTTTC
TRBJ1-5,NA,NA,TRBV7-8,CASSLGHHNQPQHF,TGTGCCAGCAGCTTAGGACACCATAATCAGCCCCAGCATTTT
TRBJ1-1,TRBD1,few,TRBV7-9,CASSSGQGDTEAFF,TGTGCCAGCAGCTCCGGACAGGGGGACACTGAAGCTTTCTTT
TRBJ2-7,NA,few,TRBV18,CASSQGVYEQYF,TGTGCCAGCTCACAGGGGGTCTACGAGCAGTACTTC
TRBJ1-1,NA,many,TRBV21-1,CASSNPGTGVNTEAFF,TGTGCCAGCAGCAACCCCGGGACAGGGGTAAACACTGAAGCTTTCTTT
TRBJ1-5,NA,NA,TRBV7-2,CASSPRVGDNQPQHF,TGTGCCAGCAGCCCCCGGGTCGGGGACAATCAGCCCCAGCATTTT
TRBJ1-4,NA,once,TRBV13,CASSLTTNEKLFF,TGTGCCAGCAGCTTGACTACTAATGAAAAACTGTTTTTT
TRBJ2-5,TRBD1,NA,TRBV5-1,CASSSTGEETQYF,TGCGCCAGCAGCTCGACAGGGGAAGAGACCCAGTACTTC
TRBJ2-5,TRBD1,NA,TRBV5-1,CASSPGQGRETQYF,TGCGCCAGCAGCCCGGGACAGGGTCGGGAGACCCAGTACTTC
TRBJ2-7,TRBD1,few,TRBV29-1,CSARGQSYEQYF,TGCAGCGCGAGGGGACAGTCCTACGAGCAGTACTTC
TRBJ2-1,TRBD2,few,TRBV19,CASKGLAGVGGYNEQFF,TGTGCCAGTAAGGGGCTAGCGGGAGTTGGGGGTTACAATGAGCAGTTCTTC
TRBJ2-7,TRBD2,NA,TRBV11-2,CASSPGLAGDSYEQYF,TGTGCCAGCAGCCCTGGCTTAGCGGGAGACTCCTACGAGCAGTACTTC
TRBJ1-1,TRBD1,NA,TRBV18,CASSPPDRGLNTEAFF,TGTGCCAGCTCACCCCCTGACAGGGGACTTAACACTGAAGCTTTCTTT
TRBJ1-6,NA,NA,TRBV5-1,CASTTEGYNSPLHF,TGCGCCAGCACAACGGAGGGGTATAATTCACCCCTCCACTTT
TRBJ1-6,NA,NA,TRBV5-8,CASSLQLAGSLHF,TGTGCCAGCAGCCTTCAATTGGCCGGGTCCCTCCACTTT
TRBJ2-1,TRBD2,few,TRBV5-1,CASSSPPGLDSEQFF,TGCGCCAGCAGCTCCCCCCCGGGACTAGATTCTGAGCAGTTCTTC
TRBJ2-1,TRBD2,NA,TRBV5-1,CASSWAGTSGHNEQFF,TGCGCCAGCAGCTGGGCTGGGACTAGCGGGCATAATGAGCAGTTCTTC
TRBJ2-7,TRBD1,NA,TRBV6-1,CASSKGTGHDEQYF,TGTGCCAGCAGTAAAGGGACAGGGCACGACGAGCAGTACTTC
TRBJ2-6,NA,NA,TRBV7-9,CASSLGRGALGANGLTF,TGTGCCAGCAGCTTAGGTCGGGGGGCGCTTGGGGCCAACGGCCTGACTTTC
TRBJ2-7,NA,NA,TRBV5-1,CASSPTGSSYEQYF,TGCGCCAGCAGCCCTACCGGGAGCTCCTACGAGCAGTACTTC
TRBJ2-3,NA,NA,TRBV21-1,CASSKAKRGSTDTQYF,TGTGCCAGCAGCAAAGCCAAGCGGGGGAGCACAGATACGCAGTATTTT
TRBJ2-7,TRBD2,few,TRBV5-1,CASSQTSGAYEQYF,TGCGCCAGCAGCCAGACTAGCGGGGCCTACGAGCAGTACTTC
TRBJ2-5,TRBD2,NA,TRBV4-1,CASSPGTSGEETQYF,TGCGCCAGCAGCCCCGGGACTAGCGGGGAAGAGACCCAGTACTTC
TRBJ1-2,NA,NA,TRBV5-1,CASSLGGGVDYGYTF,TGCGCCAGCAGCTTGGGAGGGGGAGTCGACTATGGCTACACCTTC
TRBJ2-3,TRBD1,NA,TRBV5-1,CASSSQGDTDTQYF,TGCGCCAGCAGCTCCCAGGGGGACACAGATACGCAGTATTTT
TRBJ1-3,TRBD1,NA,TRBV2,CASSQGVPGNTIYF,TGTGCCAGCAGTCAGGGGGTACCCGGAAACACCATATATTTT
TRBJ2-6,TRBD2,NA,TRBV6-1,CATLLAAGANVLTF,TGTGCCACTTTACTAGCGGCTGGGGCCAACGTCCTGACTTTC
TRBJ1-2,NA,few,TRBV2,CASIGSINYGYTF,TGTGCCAGCATCGGGTCAATTAACTATGGCTACACCTTC
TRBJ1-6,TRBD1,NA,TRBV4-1,CASSQAGQEGRAPLHF,TGCGCCAGCAGCCAAGCCGGACAGGAGGGTAGGGCACCCCTCCACTTT
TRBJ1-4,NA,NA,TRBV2,CASSEERARGEKLFF,TGTGCCAGCAGTGAAGAAAGGGCCAGGGGCGAAAAACTGTTTTTT
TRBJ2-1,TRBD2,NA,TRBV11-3,CASSAVGLAGGRGEQFF,TGTGCCAGCAGCGCAGTCGGCTTAGCGGGGGGGCGAGGTGAGCAGTTCTTC